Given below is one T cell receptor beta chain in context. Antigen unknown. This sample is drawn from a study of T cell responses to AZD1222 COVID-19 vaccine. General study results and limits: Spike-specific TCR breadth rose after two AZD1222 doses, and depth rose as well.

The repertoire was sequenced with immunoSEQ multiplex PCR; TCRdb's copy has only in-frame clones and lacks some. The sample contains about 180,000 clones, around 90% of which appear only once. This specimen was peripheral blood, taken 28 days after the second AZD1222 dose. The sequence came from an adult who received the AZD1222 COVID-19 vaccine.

The CDR3 is CASETGHSGNTIYF. The CDR3 nucleotides are TGTGCCAGCGAGACAGGCCACTCTGGAAACACCATATATTTT. The gene calls are TRBV6-5 and TRBJ1-3; the D gene is possibly TRBD1 (6 bases). The V end lost 8 bases, the J end lost 0 bases, and 11 bases lay between the germline ends. This CDR3 is built from 14 residues. Per germline, CDR1 MNHEY and CDR2 SVGAGI.